What follows are 26 T cell receptor beta chains derived from one specimen sequenced in a study of vaccination and CD4 T cells after COVID-19. An Oncomine TCR Beta short-read assay was used to sequence the DNA from cultured CD4+ T cells. One entry per CDR3 protein, called by TCRdb with MiXCR from the PCR reads. The sample contains 9,000 to 15,000 distinct CDR3 sequences, 53% of which appear only once. No antigen has been identified for these receptors. Treatment indicated: roughly ten-day PBMC culture with coronavirus spike peptide pools or control peptides (ViraFEST assay). Material for sequencing was CD4+ T cells from blood, cultured in vitro. The receptors were gathered from a human donor who had recovered from COVID-19.

The chain carries TRBV27 and TRBJ1-1; weak D call: TRBD1 (5 bases). CDR1 and CDR2 (germline): MNHEY, SMNVEV (reference sequence). This CDR3 is built from 15 residues. Trimming left V 8 bases short and J 1 base short, with 17 bases between. CDR3 nucleotide sequence: TGTGCCAGCCGACGAGGGGACCTAGAGAACACTGAAGCTTTCTTT. It specifies CASRRGDLENTEAFF.

This clonotype showed up just a few times. The chain employs TRBV20-1 and TRBJ1-1, with D tentatively TRBD1 (5 bases). V lost 5 bases and J lost 1, with 20 bases in between. Germline V gene sequence: CDR1 DFQATT, CDR2 SNEGSKA (reference sequence). The CDR3 extends over 16 amino acids. CDR3 residues: CSAARIQGLWNTEAFF. For the CDR3, the DNA is TGCAGTGCTGCCCGGATCCAGGGTCTCTGGAACACTGAAGCTTTCTTT.

This clonotype has only a few counts. The rearrangement uses TRBV6-1 and TRBJ1-5; 8 positions agree with TRBD1. The germline V gene has CDR1 MNHNS and CDR2 SASEGT. Losses at the gene ends were 6 bases for V and 7 bases for J; bases not matched to a gene: 5. This CDR3 comprises 13 residues. The CDR3: CASRGTGDQPQHF. The CDR3 nucleotides read TGTGCCAGCAGGGGGACAGGTGACCAGCCCCAGCATTTT.

The CDR3 sequence is CASSLGPLAGETQYF. DNA of the CDR3: TGCGCCAGCAGCTTAGGTCCACTAGCGGGGGAGACCCAGTACTTC. This chain uses TRBV5-1 with TRBJ2-5; 10 bases agree with TRBD2. The length of the CDR3 is 15 residues. Germline assignment: CDR1 SGHRS and CDR2 YFSETQ. V lost 2 bases, J lost 5 bases, and 6 bases stayed unmatched.

This clonotype was recorded a few times. The chain uses TRBV28 and TRBJ2-7, with D tentatively TRBD1 (6 bases). Germline V gives CDR1 MDHEN, CDR2 SYDVKM. This CDR3 is built from 15 residues. V gave up 3 bases and J gave up 7 bases, with 19 bases separating them. In DNA form, the CDR3 reads TGTGCCAGCAGTTTCGTTCAGGGGCGGGTCTGGGAGCAGTACTTC. It translates to CASSFVQGRVWEQYF.

Only a few counts were recorded for this clonotype. V is TRBV10-3 and J is TRBJ2-3; unclear D gene. This CDR3 spans 14 amino acids. With 4 bases removed from V and 2 bases from J, the gap between germline ends came to 10 bases. Germline CDR1 and CDR2: ENHRY and SYGVKD. The CDR3: CAISGLANTDTQYF. CDR3 DNA sequence: TGTGCCATCAGTGGATTGGCTAACACAGATACGCAGTATTTT.

This clonotype appeared a single time. This chain joins TRBV11-2 and TRBJ1-2; no clear D. Germline V CDR1 and CDR2: SGHAT, FQNNGV. The CDR3 runs to 15 residues. V was cut by 1 base and J by 5 bases, with 14 bases left in between. CDR3 region: CASSLAGSGRYGYTF. CDR3 DNA: TGTGCCAGCAGCTTAGCGGGGTCCGGGAGGTATGGCTACACCTTC.

This chain uses TRBV19 with TRBJ2-5; TRBD2 agrees at 13 bases. V lost 6 bases and J lost 7; bases outside the gene matches: 8. The CDR3 contains 15 residues. Germline V gene sequence: CDR1 LNHDA, CDR2 SQIVND (reference sequence). The CDR3 region is CASSPTSGGEATQYF. The CDR3 coding sequence is TGTGCCAGTAGCCCAACTAGCGGGGGGGAAGCGACCCAGTACTTC. The full variable domain, its missing parts supplied by reference TRBV19 and TRBJ2-5, is DGGITQSPKYLFRKEGQNVTLSCEQNLNHDAMYWYRQDPGQGLRLIYYSQIVNDFQKGDIAEGYSVSREKKESFPLTVTSAQKNPTAFYLCASSPTSGGEATQYFGPGTRLLVL.

This chain uses TRBV24-1 with TRBJ2-3, with D perhaps TRBD2 (5 bases). From germline, CDR1 is KGHDR and CDR2 SFDVKD. Trimming removed 2 bases at V and 0 bases at J, with 11 bases between. CDR3 length equals 16 residues. The chain's CDR3 is CATSDWLALSTDTQYF. In DNA, the CDR3 is TGTGCCACCAGTGATTGGCTAGCCCTGAGCACAGATACGCAGTATTTT.

CDR3 loop: CASSSTGDTQYF. In DNA form, the CDR3 reads TGTGCCAGCAGTTCAACAGGGGATACGCAGTATTTT. This chain links TRBV28 with TRBJ2-3; tentatively, D is TRBD1 (6 bases). Trimming took 4 bases from V and 6 from J, leaving 8 bases between them. CDR1 is MDHEN, CDR2 SYDVKM, per germline. The CDR3 is made up of 12 amino acids.

J is TRBJ1-2 and V is TRBV7-2, with D possibly TRBD1 on 6 matching bases. Germline V gives CDR1 SGHTA, CDR2 FQGNSA. The CDR3 runs to 16 residues. V lost 1 base, J lost 3 bases, and 15 bases lay in between. The DNA for the CDR3 is TGTGCCAGCAGCTTAGTTGGGGGCGCCCCTTACTATGGCTACACCTTC. Encoded protein: CASSLVGGAPYYGYTF.

This rearrangement joins TRBV20-1 to TRBJ2-5, with 7 bases matching TRBD1. Looked up from germline, CDR1 is DFQATT and CDR2 is SNEGSKA (reference sequence). V shed 5 bases, J shed 0 bases, and the junction held 3 bases outside the gene matches. The CDR3 runs 13 residues. This CDR3 reads CSALDRNQETQYF. The CDR3 nucleotides are TGCAGTGCTTTGGACAGGAACCAAGAGACCCAGTACTTC.

The chain uses TRBV10-1 and TRBJ1-1, with D possibly TRBD1 on 6 matching bases. The CDR3 covers 13 residues. The germline V and J ends were trimmed by 6 bases and 4 bases, with 12 bases remaining between them. Looked up from germline, CDR1 is WNHNN and CDR2 is SYGVQD (reference sequence). CDR3 DNA: TGCGCCAGCAGCTTACAGGGTGCCACTGAAGCTTTCTTT. The encoded protein is CASSLQGATEAFF.

In the case of this clonotype: The junction shows a germline mismatch at one end, possibly a read error. This sequence joins TRBV12-5 and TRBJ1-5, with D uncertain. This CDR3 contains 16 residues. CDR1 is LGHNT, CDR2 FRNRAP, per germline. CDR3: CASGTDSGPGRHPRHF. The CDR3 region has the DNA TGTGCTAGTGGTACGGATTCGGGCCCCGGCCGCCATCCCCGGCATTTT. The whole variable domain, filled in from reference TRBV12-5 and TRBJ1-5, reads DARVTQTPRHKVTEMGQEVTMRCQPILGHNTVFWYRQTMMQGLELLAYFRNRAPLDDSGMPKDRFSAEMPDATLATLKIQPSEPRDSAVYFCASGTDSGPGRHPRHFGDGTRLSIL.

This clonotype was seen a few times. This sequence joins TRBV7-9 and TRBJ2-2; D is ambiguous. Trimming took off 2 bases at V and 2 bases at J, with 0 bases between the two ends. CDR3 size: 12 residues. CDR1 and CDR2 (germline): SEHNR, FQNEAQ (reference sequence). CDR3 sequence reads: CASSLNTGELFF. The CDR3 DNA follows: TGTGCCAGCAGCTTAAACACCGGGGAGCTGTTTTTT. Together with reference TRBV7-9 and TRBJ2-2, the CDR3 gives the full variable domain: DTGVSQNPRHKITKRGQNVTFRCDPISEHNRLYWYRQTLGQGPEFLTYFQNEAQLEKSRLLSDRFSAERPKGSFSTLEIQRTEQGDSAMYLCASSLNTGELFFGEGSRLTVL.

This clonotype was counted only a few times. This chain uses TRBV6-1 with TRBJ1-2; tentative D call: TRBD1 (6 bases). The V gene lost 4 bases and the J gene lost 7 bases, with 16 bases spanning the gap. Germline CDR1 MNHNS, CDR2 SASEGT. CDR3 length equals 14 residues. In DNA, the CDR3 is TGTGCCAGCAGTGCCTCGACAGGACGAGGTGGCTACACCTTC. Protein product: CASSASTGRGGYTF.

This chain connects TRBV28 to TRBJ2-1, with D maybe TRBD1 (5 bases). V shed 7 bases and J shed 6 bases, with 22 bases lying between them. The CDR3 sequence is 16 residues long. Germline assignment: CDR1 MDHEN and CDR2 SYDVKM. The DNA of the CDR3 is TGTGCCAGCACCCCTGCCCTTGGGCAGGGTCTCAATGAGCAGTTCTTC. Its translation: CASTPALGQGLNEQFF.

This clonotype showed up just a few times. J is TRBJ2-7 and V is TRBV21-1; TRBD1 reflects the table's D call only, with no check against the DNA. TRBV21-1 is a known pseudogene. This CDR3 has 14 amino acids. In nucleotides, the CDR3 is TGTGCCAGCAACACGACAGGGAGCTCCTACGAGCAGTACTTC. Translated: CASNTTGSSYEQYF.

The J gene is TRBJ1-1, the V gene TRBV27, with 7 bases matching TRBD1. V lost 5 bases to trimming and J lost 3 bases; unmatched junction nucleotides: 6. CDR3 length equals 14 residues. Germline-derived CDR1 and CDR2 are MNHEY and SMNVEV (reference sequence). The CDR3 here is CASSTDRVYTEAFF. DNA of the CDR3: TGTGCCAGCAGTACAGACAGGGTTTACACTGAAGCTTTCTTT.

The J gene is TRBJ1-3, the V gene TRBV6-1; no firm D call. The germline V gene encodes CDR1 MNHNS and CDR2 SASEGT. Trimming shortened V by 5 bases and J by 0 bases, and 11 bases separated the two germline ends. The CDR3 has 15 residues. In nucleotides, the CDR3 is TGTGCCAGCAGTAAACAGACCATCTCTGGAAACACCATATATTTT. Its protein product is CASSKQTISGNTIYF.

Only a few counts were recorded for this clonotype. This chain joins TRBV20-1 and TRBJ1-2; D perhaps matches TRBD1 (5 bases). With 0 bases removed from V and 6 bases from J, the gap between germline ends came to 17 bases. The length of the CDR3 is 15 residues. Germline assignment: CDR1 DFQATT and CDR2 SNEGSKA (reference sequence). For the CDR3, the DNA is TGCAGTGCTAGAGATAGGGCAGGGTTGTACGATGGCTACACCTTC. Protein: CSARDRAGLYDGYTF.

V and J are TRBV4-1 and TRBJ2-5; perhaps TRBD2 as D (6 bases). The CDR3 has 15 amino acids. The germline V gene has CDR1 MGHRA and CDR2 YSYEKL. V gave up 3 bases and J gave up 2 bases, with 13 bases separating them. The CDR3, as DNA: TGCGCCAGCAGCCAGGGTACTAGCAGTCAAGAGACCCAGTACTTC. Protein product: CASSQGTSSQETQYF.

V usage is TRBV10-3 and J usage is TRBJ2-2; 11 nucleotides align to TRBD2. CDR1 and CDR2 (germline): ENHRY, SYGVKD. This CDR3 is 15 amino acids long. Germline trimming cut 3 bases from V and 7 bases from J; bases unmatched to any gene: 4. The CDR3 DNA reads as TGTGCCATCAGTGAACTAGCGGGAGCGGACGGGGAGCTGTTTTTT. Translation gives CAISELAGADGELFF.

In this sample, this clonotype turned up a few times. The chain links TRBV7-6 to TRBJ1-1; D call uncertain. CDR3 size: 13 residues. Trimming shortened V by 0 bases and J by 1 base, and 3 bases separated the two germline ends. Germline assignment: CDR1 SGHVS and CDR2 FNYEAQ. CDR3 bases: TGTGCCAGCAGCTTAGCAGAGAACACTGAAGCTTTCTTT. Amino acids: CASSLAENTEAFF.

The CDR3 DNA is TGTGCCACCAGCAGAGGGGGACTAGCGGACACCGGGGAGCTGTTTTTT. The encoded protein is CATSRGGLADTGELFF. The gene calls are TRBV15 and TRBJ2-2; 11 bases align to TRBD2. Losses at the gene ends were 1 base for V and 3 bases for J; bases not matched to a gene: 1. The CDR3 runs to 16 residues. The germline V gene encodes CDR1 LNHNV and CDR2 YYDKDF (reference sequence).

This clonotype was observed a few times. This chain uses TRBV27 with TRBJ2-3; the D is unclear. V gave up 6 bases and J gave up 2 bases, with 12 bases separating them. CDR1 and CDR2 from the germline V gene are MNHEY and SMNVEV (reference sequence). This CDR3 comprises 14 residues. The CDR3 sequence: CASSKPQYTDTQYF. CDR3 in DNA: TGTGCCAGCAGCAAACCACAATACACAGATACGCAGTATTTT.